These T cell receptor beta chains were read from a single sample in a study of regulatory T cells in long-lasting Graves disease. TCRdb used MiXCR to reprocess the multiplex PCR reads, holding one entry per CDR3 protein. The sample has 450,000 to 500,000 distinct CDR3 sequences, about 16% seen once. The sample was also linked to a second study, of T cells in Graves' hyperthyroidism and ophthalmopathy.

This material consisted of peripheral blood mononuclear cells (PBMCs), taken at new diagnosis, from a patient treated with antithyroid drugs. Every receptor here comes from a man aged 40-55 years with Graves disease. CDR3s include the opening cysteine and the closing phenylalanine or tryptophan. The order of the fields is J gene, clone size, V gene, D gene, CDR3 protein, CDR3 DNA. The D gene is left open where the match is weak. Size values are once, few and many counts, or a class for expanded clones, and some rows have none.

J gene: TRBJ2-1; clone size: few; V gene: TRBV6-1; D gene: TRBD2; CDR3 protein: CASTPGTSGRHGDEQFF; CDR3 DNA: TGTGCCAGCACTCCAGGGACTAGCGGGAGGCATGGAGATGAGCAGTTCTTC
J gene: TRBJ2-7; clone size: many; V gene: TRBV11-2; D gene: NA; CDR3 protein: CASSHPGPTYEQYF; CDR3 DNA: TGTGCCAGCAGCCATCCCGGGCCCACCTACGAGCAGTACTTC
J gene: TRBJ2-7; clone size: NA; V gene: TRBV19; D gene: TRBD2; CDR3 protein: CASSILAGGPYEQYF; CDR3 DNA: TGTGCCAGTAGTATTCTAGCGGGAGGGCCGTACGAGCAGTACTTC
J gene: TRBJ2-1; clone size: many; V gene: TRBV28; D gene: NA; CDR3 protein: CASTVGGPYNKQFF; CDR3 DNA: TGTGCCAGCACCGTCGGGGGGCCCTACAATAAGCAGTTCTTC
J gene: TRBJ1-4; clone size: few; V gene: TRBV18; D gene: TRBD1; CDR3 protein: CASSRDRGSSEKLFF; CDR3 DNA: TGTGCCAGCTCGAGGGACAGGGGTTCGTCGGAAAAACTGTTTTTT
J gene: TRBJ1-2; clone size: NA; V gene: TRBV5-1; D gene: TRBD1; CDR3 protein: CASSGQGAPHDGYTF; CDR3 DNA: TGCGCCAGCAGCGGACAGGGGGCGCCACATGATGGCTACACCTTC
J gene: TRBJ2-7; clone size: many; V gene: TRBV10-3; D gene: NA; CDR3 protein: CAISDGYEQYF; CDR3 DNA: TGTGCCATCAGTGATGGCTACGAGCAGTACTTC
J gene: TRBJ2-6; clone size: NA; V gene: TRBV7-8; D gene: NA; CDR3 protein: CASSPTRETFSGANVLTF; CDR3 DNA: TGTGCCAGCAGCCCCACCCGGGAGACCTTCTCTGGGGCCAACGTCCTGACTTTC
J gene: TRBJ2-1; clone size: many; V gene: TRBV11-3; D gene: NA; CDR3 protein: CASSLSALGGADEQFF; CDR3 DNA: TGTGCCAGCAGCTTATCTGCTCTGGGAGGAGCGGATGAGCAGTTCTTC
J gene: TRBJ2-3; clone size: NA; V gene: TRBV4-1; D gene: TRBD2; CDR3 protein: CASSQASGRRTDTQYF; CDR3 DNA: TGCGCCAGCAGCCAAGCTAGCGGGAGAAGAACAGATACGCAGTATTTT
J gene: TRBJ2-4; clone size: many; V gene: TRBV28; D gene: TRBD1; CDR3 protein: CASRSHRGLAKNIQYF; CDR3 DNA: TGTGCCAGCAGGTCCCACAGGGGCTTAGCCAAAAACATTCAGTACTTC
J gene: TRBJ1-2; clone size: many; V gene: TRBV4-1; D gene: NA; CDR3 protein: CASSLKASGRSNGYTF; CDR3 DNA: TGCGCCAGCAGCCTAAAAGCGTCAGGGAGGTCAAATGGCTACACCTTC
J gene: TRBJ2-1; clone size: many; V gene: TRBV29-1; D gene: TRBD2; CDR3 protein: CSVEDPMALAGGIHEQFF; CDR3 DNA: TGCAGCGTTGAAGACCCAATGGCCCTAGCGGGAGGGATCCATGAGCAGTTCTTC
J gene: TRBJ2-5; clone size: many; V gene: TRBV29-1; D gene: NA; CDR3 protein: CSVIASGETQYF; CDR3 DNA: TGCAGCGTTATAGCCAGTGGAGAGACCCAGTACTTC
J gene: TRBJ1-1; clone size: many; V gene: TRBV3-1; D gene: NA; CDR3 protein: CASSQDWYPMAEAFF; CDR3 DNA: TGTGCCAGCAGCCAAGATTGGTACCCCATGGCTGAAGCTTTCTTT
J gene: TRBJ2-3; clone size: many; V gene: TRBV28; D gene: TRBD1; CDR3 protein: CASSVRDRGRTDTQYF; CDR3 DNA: TGTGCCAGCAGTGTCCGGGACAGGGGGCGCACAGATACGCAGTATTTT